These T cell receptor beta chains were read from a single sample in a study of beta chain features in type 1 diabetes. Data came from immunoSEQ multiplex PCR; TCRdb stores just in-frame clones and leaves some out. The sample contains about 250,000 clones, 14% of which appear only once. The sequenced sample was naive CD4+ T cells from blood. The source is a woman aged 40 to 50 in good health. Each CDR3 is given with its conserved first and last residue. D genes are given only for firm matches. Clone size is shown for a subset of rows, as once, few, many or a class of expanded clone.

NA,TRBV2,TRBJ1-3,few,TGTGCCAGCAGTGAAGGACAATATGGAAACACCATATATTTT,CASSEGQYGNTIYF
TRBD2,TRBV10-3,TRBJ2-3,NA,TGTGCCATCAGTGAGTCGGGGACTAGCGTCCCAGATACGCAGTATTTT,CAISESGTSVPDTQYF
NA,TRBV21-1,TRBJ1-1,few,TGTGCCAGCAGCACTCCGGACAGGGTTACTGAAGCTTTCTTT,CASSTPDRVTEAFF
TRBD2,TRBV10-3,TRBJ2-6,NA,TGTGCCATCAGATCCCACGGGGGGTCTGGGGCCAACGTCCTGACTTTC,CAIRSHGGSGANVLTF
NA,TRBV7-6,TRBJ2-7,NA,TGTGCCAGCAGCCTACCCCCTGGGCAGGGCTCCTACGAGCAGTACTTC,CASSLPPGQGSYEQYF
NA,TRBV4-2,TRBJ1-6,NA,TGTGCCAGCAGACAAGGGGCGGGGGCTGGCTCACCCCTCCACTTT,CASRQGAGAGSPLHF
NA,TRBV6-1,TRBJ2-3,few,TGTGCCAGCAGTGCTAAAGAGTCTAGCACAGATACGCAGTATTTT,CASSAKESSTDTQYF
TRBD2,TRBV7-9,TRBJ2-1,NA,TGTGCCAGCAGCCCTAGCGGGGGGGCGGGTGAGCAGTTCTTC,CASSPSGGAGEQFF
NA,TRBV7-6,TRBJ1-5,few,TGTGCCAGCAGCCCTCACTGGGTGGCAGGAAAGTTTCGTCAGCCCCAGCATTTT,CASSPHWVAGKFRQPQHF
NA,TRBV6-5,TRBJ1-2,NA,TGTGCCAGCAGATACACGGGGAGCTATGGCTACACCTTC,CASRYTGSYGYTF
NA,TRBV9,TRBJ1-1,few,TGTGCCAGCAGCGTAGATGGGAGAAGCACTGAAGCTTTCTTT,CASSVDGRSTEAFF
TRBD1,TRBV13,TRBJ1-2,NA,TGTGCCAGCAGGTCCAAGGGACAGGGCTATGGCTACACCTTC,CASRSKGQGYGYTF
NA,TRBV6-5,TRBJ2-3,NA,TGTGCCAGCAGTTACGTCGGCACAGATACGCAGTATTTT,CASSYVGTDTQYF
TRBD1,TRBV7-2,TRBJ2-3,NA,TGTGCCAGCAGCTTCAGGGGGCGAGTCACAGATACGCAGTATTTT,CASSFRGRVTDTQYF
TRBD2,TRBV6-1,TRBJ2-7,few,TGTGCCAGCAGGAGCGGGGGGGCCACCTACGAGCAGTACTTC,CASRSGGATYEQYF
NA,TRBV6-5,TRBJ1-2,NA,TGTGCCAGCAGTTACTCGAAGAGCAGGGATGATGGCTACACCTTC,CASSYSKSRDDGYTF
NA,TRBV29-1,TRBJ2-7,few,TGCAGCGGGAAGATGCAGGGGGGTTCCTACGAGCAGTACTTC,CSGKMQGGSYEQYF
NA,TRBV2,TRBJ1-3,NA,TGTGCCAGCAGTGGGCGGCTCTCTGGAAACACCATATATTTT,CASSGRLSGNTIYF
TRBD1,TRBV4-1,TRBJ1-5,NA,TGCGCCAGCAGCCAAGTTCTTCCCGACAGGGTAAGCAATCAGCCCCAGCATTTT,CASSQVLPDRVSNQPQHF
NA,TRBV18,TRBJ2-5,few,TGTGCCAGCTCCTCTCAGCCGAGGGAGACCCAGTACTTC,CASSSQPRETQYF
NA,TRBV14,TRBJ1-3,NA,TGTGCCAGCAGCCAATTTGCCCGCCGTGAAGGGGTGAGGAACACCATATATTTT,CASSQFARREGVRNTIYF
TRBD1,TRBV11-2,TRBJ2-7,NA,TGTGCCAGCAGCTTAGGTTTTCTTAGGGACAGAACCTACGAGCAGTACTTC,CASSLGFLRDRTYEQYF
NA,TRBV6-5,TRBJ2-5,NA,TGTGCCAGCAGTTACGTAACTAGTGGCAGTACCCAGTACTTC,CASSYVTSGSTQYF
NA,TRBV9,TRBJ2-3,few,TGTGCCAGCAGCGTAGAGTTCAGGAGGGGGCGGGAAGATACGCAGTATTTT,CASSVEFRRGREDTQYF